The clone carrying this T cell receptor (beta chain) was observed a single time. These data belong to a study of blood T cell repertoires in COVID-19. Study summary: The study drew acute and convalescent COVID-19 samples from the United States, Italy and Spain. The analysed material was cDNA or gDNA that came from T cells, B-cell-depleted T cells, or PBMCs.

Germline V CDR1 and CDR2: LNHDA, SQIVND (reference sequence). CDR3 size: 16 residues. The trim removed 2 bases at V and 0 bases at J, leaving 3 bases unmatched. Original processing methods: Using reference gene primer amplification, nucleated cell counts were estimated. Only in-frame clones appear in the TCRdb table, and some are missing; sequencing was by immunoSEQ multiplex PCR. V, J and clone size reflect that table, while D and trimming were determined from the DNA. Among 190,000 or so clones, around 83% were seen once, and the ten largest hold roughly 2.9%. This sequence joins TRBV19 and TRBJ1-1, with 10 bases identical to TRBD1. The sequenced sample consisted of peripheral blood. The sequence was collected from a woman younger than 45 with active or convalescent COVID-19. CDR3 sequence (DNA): TGTGCCAGTAGTATAATGACAGGGGGCCTGAACACTGAAGCTTTCTTT. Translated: CASSIMTGGLNTEAFF. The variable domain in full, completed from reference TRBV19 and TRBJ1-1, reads DGGITQSPKYLFRKEGQNVTLSCEQNLNHDAMYWYRQDPGQGLRLIYYSQIVNDFQKGDIAEGYSVSREKKESFPLTVTSAQKNPTAFYLCASSIMTGGLNTEAFFGQGTRLTVV.